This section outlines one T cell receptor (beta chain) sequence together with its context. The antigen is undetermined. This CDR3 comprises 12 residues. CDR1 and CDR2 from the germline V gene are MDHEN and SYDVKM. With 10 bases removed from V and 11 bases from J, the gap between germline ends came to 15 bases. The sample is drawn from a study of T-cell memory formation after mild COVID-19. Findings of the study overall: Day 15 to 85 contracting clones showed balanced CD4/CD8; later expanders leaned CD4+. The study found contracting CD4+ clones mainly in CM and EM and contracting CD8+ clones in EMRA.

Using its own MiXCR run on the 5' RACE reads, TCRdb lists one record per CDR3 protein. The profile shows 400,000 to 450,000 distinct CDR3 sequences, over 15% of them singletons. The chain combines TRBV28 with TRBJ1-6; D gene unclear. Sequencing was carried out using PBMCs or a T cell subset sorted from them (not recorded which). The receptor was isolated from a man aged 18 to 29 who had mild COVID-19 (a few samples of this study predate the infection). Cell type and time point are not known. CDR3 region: CATCYAWAPLHF. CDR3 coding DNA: TGTGCCACCTGCTACGCCTGGGCACCCCTCCACTTT.